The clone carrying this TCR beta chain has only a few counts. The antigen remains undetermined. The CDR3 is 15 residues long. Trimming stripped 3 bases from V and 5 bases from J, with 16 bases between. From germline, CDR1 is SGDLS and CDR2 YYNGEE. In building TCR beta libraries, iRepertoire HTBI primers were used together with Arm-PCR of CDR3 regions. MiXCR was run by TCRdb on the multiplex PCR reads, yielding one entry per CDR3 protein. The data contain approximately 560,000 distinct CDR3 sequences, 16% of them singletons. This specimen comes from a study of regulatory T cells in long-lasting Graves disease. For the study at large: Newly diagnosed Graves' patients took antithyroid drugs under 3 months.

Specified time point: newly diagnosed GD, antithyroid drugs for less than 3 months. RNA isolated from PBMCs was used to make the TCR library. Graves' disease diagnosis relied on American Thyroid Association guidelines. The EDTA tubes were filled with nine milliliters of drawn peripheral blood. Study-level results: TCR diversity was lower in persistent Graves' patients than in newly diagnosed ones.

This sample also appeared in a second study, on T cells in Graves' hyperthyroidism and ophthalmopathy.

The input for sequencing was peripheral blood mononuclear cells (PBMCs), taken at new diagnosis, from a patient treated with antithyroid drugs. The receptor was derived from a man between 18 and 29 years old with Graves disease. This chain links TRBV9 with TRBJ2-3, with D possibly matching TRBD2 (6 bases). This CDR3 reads CASSARDSSVDTQYF. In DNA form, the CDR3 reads TGTGCCAGCAGCGCCCGGGACTCCTCCGTAGATACGCAGTATTTT.